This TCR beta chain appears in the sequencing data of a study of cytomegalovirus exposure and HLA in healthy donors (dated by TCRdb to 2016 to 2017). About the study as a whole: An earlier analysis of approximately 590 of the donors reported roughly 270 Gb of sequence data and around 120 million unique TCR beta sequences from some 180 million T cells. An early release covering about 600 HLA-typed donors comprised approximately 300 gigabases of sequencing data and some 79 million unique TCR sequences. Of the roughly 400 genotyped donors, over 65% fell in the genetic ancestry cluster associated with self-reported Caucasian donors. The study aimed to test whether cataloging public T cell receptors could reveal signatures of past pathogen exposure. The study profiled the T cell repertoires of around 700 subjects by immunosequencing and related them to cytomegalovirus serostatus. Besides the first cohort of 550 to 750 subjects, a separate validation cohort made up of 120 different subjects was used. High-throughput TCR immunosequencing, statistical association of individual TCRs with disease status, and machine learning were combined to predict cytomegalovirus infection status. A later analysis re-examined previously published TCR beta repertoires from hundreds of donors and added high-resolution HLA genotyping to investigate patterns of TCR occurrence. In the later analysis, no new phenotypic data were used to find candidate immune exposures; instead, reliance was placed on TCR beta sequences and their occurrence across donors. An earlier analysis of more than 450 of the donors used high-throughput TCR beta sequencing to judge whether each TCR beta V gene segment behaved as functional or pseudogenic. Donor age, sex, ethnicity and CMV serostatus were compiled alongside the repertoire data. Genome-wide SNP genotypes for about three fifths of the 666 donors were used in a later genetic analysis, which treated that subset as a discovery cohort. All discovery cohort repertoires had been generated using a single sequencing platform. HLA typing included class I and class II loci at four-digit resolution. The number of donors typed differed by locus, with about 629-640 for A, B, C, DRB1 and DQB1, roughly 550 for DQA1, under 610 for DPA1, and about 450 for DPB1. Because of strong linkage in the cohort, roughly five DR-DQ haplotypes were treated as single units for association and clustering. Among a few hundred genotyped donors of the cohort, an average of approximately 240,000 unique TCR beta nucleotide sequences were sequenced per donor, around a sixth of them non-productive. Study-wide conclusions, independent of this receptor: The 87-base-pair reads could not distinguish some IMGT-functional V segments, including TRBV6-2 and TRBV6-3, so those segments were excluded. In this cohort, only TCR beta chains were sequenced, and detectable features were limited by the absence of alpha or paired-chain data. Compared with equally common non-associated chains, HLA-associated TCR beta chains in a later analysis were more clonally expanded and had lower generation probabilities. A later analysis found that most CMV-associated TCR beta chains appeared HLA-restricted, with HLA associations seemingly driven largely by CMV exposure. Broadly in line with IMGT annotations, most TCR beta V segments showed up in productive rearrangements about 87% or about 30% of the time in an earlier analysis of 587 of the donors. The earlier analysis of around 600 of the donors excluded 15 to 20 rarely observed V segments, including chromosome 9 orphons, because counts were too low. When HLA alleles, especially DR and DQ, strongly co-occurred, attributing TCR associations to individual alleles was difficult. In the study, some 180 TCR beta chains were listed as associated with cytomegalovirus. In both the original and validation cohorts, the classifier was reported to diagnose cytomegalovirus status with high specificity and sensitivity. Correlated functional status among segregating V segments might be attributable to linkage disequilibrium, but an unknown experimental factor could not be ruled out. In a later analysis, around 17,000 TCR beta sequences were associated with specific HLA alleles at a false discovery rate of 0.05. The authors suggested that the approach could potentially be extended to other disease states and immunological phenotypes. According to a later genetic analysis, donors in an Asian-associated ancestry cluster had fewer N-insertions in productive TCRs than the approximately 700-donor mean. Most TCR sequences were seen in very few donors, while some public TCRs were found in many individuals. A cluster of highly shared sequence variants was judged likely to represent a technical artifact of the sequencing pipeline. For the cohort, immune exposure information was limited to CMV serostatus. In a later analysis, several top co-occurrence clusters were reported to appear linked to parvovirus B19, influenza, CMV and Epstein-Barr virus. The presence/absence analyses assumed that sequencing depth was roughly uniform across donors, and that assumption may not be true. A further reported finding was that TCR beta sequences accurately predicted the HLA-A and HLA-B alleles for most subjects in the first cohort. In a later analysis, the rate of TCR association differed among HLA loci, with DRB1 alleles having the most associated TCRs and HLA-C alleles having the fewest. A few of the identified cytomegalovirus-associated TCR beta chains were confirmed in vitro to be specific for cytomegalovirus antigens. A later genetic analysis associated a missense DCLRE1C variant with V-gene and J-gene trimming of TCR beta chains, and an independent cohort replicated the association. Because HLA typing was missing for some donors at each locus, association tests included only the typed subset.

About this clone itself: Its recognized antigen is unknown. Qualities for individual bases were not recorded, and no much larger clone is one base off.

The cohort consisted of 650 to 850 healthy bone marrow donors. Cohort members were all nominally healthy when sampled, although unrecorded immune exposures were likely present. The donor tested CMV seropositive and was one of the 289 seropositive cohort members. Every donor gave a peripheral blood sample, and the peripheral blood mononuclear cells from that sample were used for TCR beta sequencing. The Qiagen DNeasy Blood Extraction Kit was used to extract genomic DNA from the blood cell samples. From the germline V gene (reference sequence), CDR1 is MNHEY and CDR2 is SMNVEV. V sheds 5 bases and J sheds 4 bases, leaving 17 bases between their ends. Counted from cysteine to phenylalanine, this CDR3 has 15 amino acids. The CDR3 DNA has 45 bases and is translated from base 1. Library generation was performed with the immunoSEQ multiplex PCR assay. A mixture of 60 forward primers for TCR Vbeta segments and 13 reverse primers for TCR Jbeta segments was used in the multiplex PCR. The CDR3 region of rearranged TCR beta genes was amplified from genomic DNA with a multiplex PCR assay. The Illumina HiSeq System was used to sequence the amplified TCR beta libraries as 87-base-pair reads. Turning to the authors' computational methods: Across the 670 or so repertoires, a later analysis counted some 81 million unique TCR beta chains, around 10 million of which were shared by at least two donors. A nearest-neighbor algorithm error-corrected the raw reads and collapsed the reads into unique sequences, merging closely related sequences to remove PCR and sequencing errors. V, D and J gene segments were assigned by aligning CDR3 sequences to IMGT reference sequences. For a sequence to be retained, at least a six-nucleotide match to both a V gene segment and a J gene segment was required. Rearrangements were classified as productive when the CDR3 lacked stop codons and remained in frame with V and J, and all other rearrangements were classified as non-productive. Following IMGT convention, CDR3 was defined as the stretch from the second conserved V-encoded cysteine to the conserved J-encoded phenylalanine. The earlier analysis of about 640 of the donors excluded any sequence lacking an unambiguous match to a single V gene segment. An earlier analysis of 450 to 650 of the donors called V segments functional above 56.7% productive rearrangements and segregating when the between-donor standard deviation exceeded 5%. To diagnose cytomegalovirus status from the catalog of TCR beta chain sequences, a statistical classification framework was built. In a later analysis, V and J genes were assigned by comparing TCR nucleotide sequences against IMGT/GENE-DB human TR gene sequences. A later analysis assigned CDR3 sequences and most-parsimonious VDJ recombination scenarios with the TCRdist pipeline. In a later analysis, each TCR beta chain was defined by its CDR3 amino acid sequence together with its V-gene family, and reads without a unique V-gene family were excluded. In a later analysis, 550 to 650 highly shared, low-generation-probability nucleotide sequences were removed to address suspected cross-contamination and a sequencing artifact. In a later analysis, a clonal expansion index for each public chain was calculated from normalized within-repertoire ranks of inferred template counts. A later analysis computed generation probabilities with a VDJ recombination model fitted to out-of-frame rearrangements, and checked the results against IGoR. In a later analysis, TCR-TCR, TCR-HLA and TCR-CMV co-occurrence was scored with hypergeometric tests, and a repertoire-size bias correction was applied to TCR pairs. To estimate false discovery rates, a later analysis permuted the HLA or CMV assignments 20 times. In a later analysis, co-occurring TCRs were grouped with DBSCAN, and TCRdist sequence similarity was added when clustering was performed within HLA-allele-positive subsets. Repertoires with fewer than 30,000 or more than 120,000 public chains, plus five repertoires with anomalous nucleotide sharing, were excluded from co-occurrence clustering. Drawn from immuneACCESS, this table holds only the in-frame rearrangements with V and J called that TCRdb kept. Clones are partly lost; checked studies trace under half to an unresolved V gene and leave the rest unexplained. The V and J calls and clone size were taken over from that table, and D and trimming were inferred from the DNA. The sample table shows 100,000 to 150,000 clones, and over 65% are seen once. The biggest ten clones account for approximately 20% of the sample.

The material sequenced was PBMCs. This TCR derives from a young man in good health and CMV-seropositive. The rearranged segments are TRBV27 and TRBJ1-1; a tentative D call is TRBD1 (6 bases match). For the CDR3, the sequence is CASSVSTGSGTEAFF. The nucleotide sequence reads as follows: TGTGCCAGCAGTGTCTCGACAGGTTCGGGCACTGAAGCTTTCTTT.